This T cell receptor (beta chain) was identified in a study of patients and donors after allogeneic stem cell transplantation (dated by TCRdb to the early 2020s). Receptors were amplified or captured by RT-PCR. The sequencing machine was a NextSeq 550. In-frame beta chains were kept once TCRdb had trimmed the public reads at Q25 with fastp and called clones with MiXCR. Under each unique CDR3 protein, matching rows form one entry showing the most common genes and DNA. The sample data list roughly 880,000 distinct CDR3 sequences, and approximately 19% of these were observed just once. Jointly, the top ten make up 5% to 6.5% of the sample. V lost 4 bases and J lost 6 bases, and the count of bases not matched to a germline gene is 6. Taken from cysteine to phenylalanine, the CDR3 has 15 residues. Only the CDR3 DNA stays, 45 bases, in frame from base 1. For CDR1 and CDR2, the germline V gene lists MNHEY and SVGAGI.

Remarks on this clonotype: Its cognate antigen has yet to be identified. It has no much larger one-base neighbor in the sample; base qualities were not kept.

The sequenced material came from blood, either unsorted or a sorted T cell fraction (not recorded which). The V and J segments used are TRBV6-5 and TRBJ2-2; 9 bases in the junction line up with TRBD2. This sequence originates from a human donor who was either an allogeneic HSCT recipient or a stem cell or donor lymphocyte infusion donor (not recorded which). It is not recorded whose cells these are; they may come from a transplant donor. The nucleotide sequence reads TGTGCCAGCAGTTTGCGAGCGGGGGGCTCCGGGGAGCTGTTTTTT. The translation is CASSLRAGGSGELFF.